These 5 T cell receptor beta chains came from one sample sequenced in a study of regulatory dendritic cells for organ transplantation. Assay used: immunoSEQ multiplex PCR; TCRdb lists only in-frame clones, some missing. The sample lists more than 10,000 clones, roughly 70% occurring once. Sequencing was done on a sample of memory CD8+ T cells from blood. Indicated subset: CD45RO+ memory T cells. The origin of the receptors is a human donor in good health.

This clone was counted a single time. The CDR3 protein is CASSLELNTEAFF. CDR3 DNA: TGTGCCAGCAGCCTTGAGCTCAACACTGAAGCTTTCTTT. This chain links TRBV7-6 with TRBJ1-1, with D hard to call. The ends were cut back, 5 bases at V and 2 bases at J, with 9 bases in the middle. Germline V gene data show CDR1 as SGHVS and CDR2 as FNYEAQ. This CDR3 is 13 amino acids long.

This chain connects TRBV27 to TRBJ2-3; no clear D. The V gene lost 5 bases and the J gene lost 0 bases, with 12 bases spanning the gap. Germline V lookup: CDR1 MNHEY, CDR2 SMNVEV (reference sequence). CDR3 length: 15 residues. The CDR3 coding sequence is TGTGCCAGCAGTCTCTACCACTCTAGCACAGATACGCAGTATTTT. Protein product: CASSLYHSSTDTQYF.

The chain recombines TRBV20-1 with TRBJ1-1, with D possibly being TRBD1 (5 bases). The CDR3 spans 11 residues. The germline V and J ends were trimmed by 5 bases and 8 bases, with 12 bases remaining between them. Germline V lookup: CDR1 DFQATT, CDR2 SNEGSKA (reference sequence). The CDR3 protein is CSAEGVTEAFF. The DNA of the CDR3 is TGCAGTGCTGAAGGGGTGACCGAAGCTTTCTTT.

The chain has TRBV7-8 and TRBJ2-7; D gene uncertain. Germline V gene lookup returns CDR1 SGHVS and CDR2 FQNEAQ. V was pared by 8 bases and J by 2 bases, with 10 bases between. The CDR3 has 12 residues. The CDR3 region is CASGNPAYEQYF. In DNA form, the CDR3 reads TGTGCCAGCGGGAACCCGGCCTACGAGCAGTACTTC.

The chain uses TRBV7-9 and TRBJ1-1, with no clear D. Germline V lookup: CDR1 SEHNR, CDR2 FQNEAQ (reference sequence). The CDR3 spans 13 residues. Between the trimmed V and J ends, which lost 5 bases and 0 bases, there was a span of 7 bases. The chain's CDR3 is CASSPPMNTEAFF. The CDR3 region has the DNA TGTGCCAGCAGCCCGCCCATGAACACTGAAGCTTTCTTT.